The clone carrying this T cell receptor beta chain was recorded a few times. The ends lost 3 bases at V and 1 base at J; junction bases unmatched: 0. This CDR3 region has 13 residues. The germline CDR1 and CDR2 sequences are DFQATT and SNEGSKA (reference sequence). These data are taken from a study of CD8 T cells in Susac syndrome. The wider study: Intravenous immunoglobulin alone or corticosteroids were being given to patients with Susac syndrome at blood draw, unless they were therapy-naive.

In blood CD8+ and CD4+ T cells, TCR beta underwent sequencing. Recently defined diagnostic criteria for definite or probable disease were fulfilled by Susac syndrome patients. TEMRA cells underwent FACS enrichment and CD8+ and CD4+ T cells underwent negative isolation. Random hexamers were used to reverse transcribe an amount of about 0.5 to 1 ug RNA. Each CDR3 protein is one row after TCRdb ran MiXCR on the immunoSEQ multiplex PCR reads. Among roughly 140,000 distinct CDR3 sequences listed, 95% were seen once. The chain has TRBV20-1 and TRBJ2-3, with 8 bases fitting TRBD2. The sample comprised CD4+ T cells from PBMCs. The receptor was isolated from a human donor with Susac syndrome. The CDR3 is CSASGGGTDTQYF. The CDR3 nucleotides are TGCAGTGCTAGCGGGGGGGGCACAGATACGCAGTATTTT.